These 21 T cell receptor beta chains came from one sample sequenced in a study of response to subunit inactivated influenza vaccine. TCRdb analysed the RT-PCR reads with MiXCR anew, one entry per CDR3 protein. The table lists 650,000 to 800,000 distinct CDR3 sequences, around 14% of them singletons, with 5.5% to 8% in the top ten. The sample consisted of PBMCs from blood, taken approximately 15 days before vaccination. The receptors originated from a man in his forties or fifties who received an inactivated influenza vaccine.

V is TRBV20-1 and J is TRBJ1-1; D uncertain. Per the germline V gene, CDR1 is DFQATT and CDR2 is SNEGSKA (reference sequence). There are 14 residues in the CDR3. V lost 7 bases to trimming and J lost 1 base, with 16 bases between them. The CDR3 loop is CSVREVPRNTEAFF. The CDR3 DNA sequence: TGCAGTGTTCGTGAGGTTCCGAGGAACACTGAAGCTTTCTTT.

This clonotype was counted between two and nine times. The chain couples TRBV7-6 to TRBJ2-7; D perhaps matches TRBD2 (6 bases). The CDR3 loop spans 15 amino acids. Trimming stripped 0 bases from V and 0 bases from J, with 9 bases between. In germline, CDR1 is SGHVS, CDR2 FNYEAQ. The CDR3 bases are TGTGCCAGCAGCTTAGCGGGCGGGGACTCCTACGAGCAGTACTTC. It encodes CASSLAGGDSYEQYF.

The table lists this clonotype with a few counts. The genes are TRBV20-1 and TRBJ2-7; either TRBD1 or TRBD2 may supply D (5 bases each). Germline V gene sequence: CDR1 DFQATT, CDR2 SNEGSKA (reference sequence). Deletions cut 6 bases from V and 4 bases from J, with 19 bases between. There are 14 residues in the CDR3. The CDR3 sequence: CSAKRGRGHYEQYF. In nucleotides, the CDR3 is TGCAGTGCGAAACGGGGTAGGGGCCATTACGAGCAGTACTTC.

This clonotype was observed a handful of times. The chain employs TRBV11-1 and TRBJ2-1; 11 bases are shared with TRBD2. V shed 0 bases and J 4 bases; nucleotides not matched to a gene: 11. CDR3 length: 19 residues. Germline-derived CDR1 and CDR2 are SGHAT and FQDESV (reference sequence). This CDR3 is CASSLAKPKTSGEYNEQFF. In nucleotides, the CDR3 is TGTGCCAGCAGCTTAGCAAAACCGAAGACTAGCGGGGAATACAATGAGCAGTTCTTC. The full variable domain, rest sourced from reference TRBV11-1 and TRBJ2-1, is EAEVAQSPRYKITEKSQAVAFWCDPISGHATLYWYRQILGQGPELLVQFQDESVVDDSQLPKDRFSAERLKGVDSTLKIQPAELGDSAMYLCASSLAKPKTSGEYNEQFFGPGTRLTVL.

This clonotype appeared many times. The J gene is TRBJ1-1, the V gene TRBV29-1; the D gene is possibly TRBD1 (5 bases). The V and J ends lost 4 bases and 6 bases respectively, with 9 bases between them. CDR1 and CDR2 (germline): SQVTM, ANQGSEA. The CDR3 length is 11 residues. The CDR3 nucleotides are TGCAGCGTTGGCGGGGCTCCTGAAGCTTTCTTT. Translating it yields CSVGGAPEAFF.

This clonotype was seen a few times. The V call is TRBV7-2, the J call TRBJ1-6; 9 bases map to TRBD1. Losses at the gene ends were 5 bases for V and 1 base for J; bases not matched to a gene: 3. Per germline, CDR1 SGHTA and CDR2 FQGNSA. This CDR3 comprises 16 residues. The CDR3 DNA reads TGTGCCAGCAGCATTGGACAGGGGTCCTATAATTCACCCCTCCACTTT. Its translation: CASSIGQGSYNSPLHF.

The CDR3 DNA sequence: TGTGCCGGCACGGGACAGGGGCCCAACGAGCAGTACTTC. It specifies CAGTGQGPNEQYF. The chain joins TRBV30 to TRBJ2-7; TRBD1 matches 10 bases. Trimming took 8 bases from V and 5 from J; bases not matched to a gene: 9. CDR1 is GTSNPN and CDR2 is SVGIG in the germline V gene (reference sequence). The CDR3 is made up of 13 amino acids. Full variable domain (outside the CDR3, taken from reference TRBV30 and TRBJ2-7): SQTIHQWPATLVQPVGSPLSLECTVEGTSNPNLYWYRQAAGRGLQLLFYSVGIGQISSEVPQNLSASRPQDRQFILSSKKLLLSDSGFYLCAGTGQGPNEQYFGPGTRLTVT.

This clonotype appeared a few times. V usage is TRBV20-1 and J usage is TRBJ1-1; D not certain. Germline V CDR1 and CDR2: DFQATT, SNEGSKA (reference sequence). The length of the CDR3 is 14 residues. Trimming left V 5 bases short and J 4 bases short, with 17 bases between. This chain's CDR3 is CSASNFRLRTEAFF. The CDR3, as DNA: TGCAGTGCTTCCAATTTTAGGCTGCGCACTGAAGCTTTCTTT.

This rearrangement joins TRBV6-2 or TRBV6-3 to TRBJ2-7; D not resolved. The CDR3 contains 11 residues. Germline assignment: CDR1 MNHEY and CDR2 SVGEGT. The germline V and J ends were trimmed by 11 bases and 1 base, with 9 bases remaining between them. CDR3 bases: TGTGCCGTAAAGAATTCCTACGAGCAGTACTTC. Residues: CAVKNSYEQYF.

This clonotype was seen repeatedly, ten times or more. The V and J genes are TRBV27 and TRBJ2-1, with TRBD2 matching 14 bases. V was pared by 5 bases and J by 4 bases, with 10 bases of the junction left unmatched. This CDR3 has 18 residues. Germline values: CDR1 MNHEY, CDR2 SMNVEV (reference sequence). CDR3 in DNA: TGTGCCAGCAGTCCCATCGGGACTAGCGGGAGCCTATACAATGAGCAGTTCTTC. Encoded protein: CASSPIGTSGSLYNEQFF.

This chain uses TRBV20-1 with TRBJ2-7; 10 bases are a match to TRBD1. CDR3 length equals 14 residues. CDR1 DFQATT and CDR2 SNEGSKA come from the germline V gene (reference sequence). V shed 6 bases, J shed 2 bases, and the junction held 7 bases outside the gene matches. This chain's CDR3 is CSAGGDRGTYEQYF. The CDR3 coding sequence is TGCAGTGCCGGCGGGGACAGGGGAACCTACGAGCAGTACTTC.

The sample holds many counts of this clonotype. The V gene is TRBV27, the J gene TRBJ2-3; D possibly corresponds to TRBD2 (6 bases). The CDR3 totals 12 residues. Trimming shortened V by 11 bases and J by 1 base, and 10 bases separated the two germline ends. The V gene's germline CDR1 is MNHEY and CDR2 SMNVEV (reference sequence). The CDR3 region is CAAGGGTDTQYF. DNA for the CDR3: TGTGCCGCCGGCGGGGGCACAGATACGCAGTATTTT.

V usage is TRBV7-9 and J usage is TRBJ2-7; 8 bases map to TRBD1. Germline-derived CDR1 and CDR2 are SEHNR and FQNEAQ (reference sequence). This CDR3 region has 14 residues. Unmatched junction bases numbered 8, after V lost 4 bases and J lost 6 bases. In nucleotides, the CDR3 is TGTGCCAGCAGCTCCATTAGGGGGACAGGCGAGCAGTACTTC. Translated: CASSSIRGTGEQYF.

The table lists this clonotype with many counts. The chain links TRBV6-1 to TRBJ2-4, with 9 bases that match TRBD1. The length of the CDR3 is 16 residues. V trimming: 5 bases; J trimming: 4 bases; junction bases outside the gene matches: 9. Germline V gene sequence: CDR1 MNHNS, CDR2 SASEGT. CDR3 DNA: TGTGCCAGCAGTCCTGAGGTGGGGACAGGGAAAAACATTCAGTACTTC. Translation gives CASSPEVGTGKNIQYF.

This clonotype has only a few counts. The chain recombines TRBV5-5 with TRBJ1-2; D gene ambiguous. This CDR3 has 12 residues. CDR1 and CDR2 from the germline V gene are SGHKS and YYEKEE (reference sequence). Trimming took off 0 bases at V and 7 bases at J, with 7 bases between the two ends. CDR3 residues: CASSLEYGGYTF. CDR3 bases: TGTGCCAGCAGCTTGGAGTACGGTGGCTACACCTTC.

This clonotype was seen a handful of times. The rearrangement joins TRBV30 to TRBJ2-1, with TRBD2 matching over 7 bases. The CDR3 length is 14 residues. Germline-derived CDR1 and CDR2 are GTSNPN and SVGIG (reference sequence). The V and J ends lost 1 base and 8 bases, in that order; junction bases with no gene match: 8. The CDR3 DNA is TGTGCCTGGAGTGACGGGAGGACGTTGTATGAGCAGTTCTTC. This gives the protein CAWSDGRTLYEQFF. The variable domain in full, with the rest retrieved from reference TRBV30 and TRBJ2-1, is SQTIHQWPATLVQPVGSPLSLECTVEGTSNPNLYWYRQAAGRGLQLLFYSVGIGQISSEVPQNLSASRPQDRQFILSSKKLLLSDSGFYLCAWSDGRTLYEQFFGPGTRLTVL.

Ten or more counts support this clonotype. The chain uses TRBV5-1 and TRBJ2-1; TRBD1 aligns across 7 bases. The CDR3 contains 16 residues. Trimming at V came to 4 bases and at J to 3 bases, leaving 10 bases not matched to a gene. Germline V gene data show CDR1 as SGHRS and CDR2 as YFSETQ. The CDR3 loop is CASSHRQGTLYNEQFF. CDR3 sequence (DNA): TGCGCCAGCAGCCATAGACAGGGCACCCTCTACAATGAGCAGTTCTTC.

The CDR3 reads CASSYRASSYNSPLHF. CDR3 in DNA: TGTGCCAGCAGTTACCGAGCGAGCTCCTATAATTCACCCCTCCACTTT. This chain joins TRBV6-2 or TRBV6-3 and TRBJ1-6; unclear D gene. V was pared by 2 bases and J by 0 bases, with 8 bases between. This CDR3 has 16 residues. CDR1 and CDR2 (germline): MNHEY, SVGEGT.

This clonotype was seen at least ten times. The chain recombines TRBV6-2 or TRBV6-3 with TRBJ1-2, with TRBD1 as a possible D gene (6 bases). Germline CDR1 reads MNHEY; CDR2 reads SVGEGT. CDR3 length: 16 amino acids. Deletions cut 2 bases from V and 5 bases from J, with 18 bases between. The CDR3 reads CASSYIPRRGYYGYTF. The CDR3 coding sequence is TGTGCCAGCAGTTACATTCCACGGAGGGGGTATTATGGCTACACCTTC.

The rearrangement links TRBV29-1 to TRBJ2-1; TRBD2 aligns across 9 bases. Unmatched junction bases numbered 8, after V lost 4 bases and J lost 7 bases. The CDR3 has 14 residues. Germline V gene sequence: CDR1 SQVTM, CDR2 ANQGSEA. In nucleotides, the CDR3 is TGCAGCGTTGTTCTTTCGCGGGGGGGGAATGAGCAGTTCTTC. Protein product: CSVVLSRGGNEQFF.

This clonotype has ten or more counts. The gene calls are TRBV24-1 and TRBJ1-5; no firm D call. There are 16 residues in the CDR3. Between the trimmed V and J ends, which lost 3 bases and 3 bases, there was a span of 14 bases. The germline gives CDR1 KGHDR, CDR2 SFDVKD. CDR3 in DNA: TGTGCCACCAGTGATCCCCCTGGGGTCTTCAATCAGCCCCAGCATTTT. Its translation: CATSDPPGVFNQPQHF.